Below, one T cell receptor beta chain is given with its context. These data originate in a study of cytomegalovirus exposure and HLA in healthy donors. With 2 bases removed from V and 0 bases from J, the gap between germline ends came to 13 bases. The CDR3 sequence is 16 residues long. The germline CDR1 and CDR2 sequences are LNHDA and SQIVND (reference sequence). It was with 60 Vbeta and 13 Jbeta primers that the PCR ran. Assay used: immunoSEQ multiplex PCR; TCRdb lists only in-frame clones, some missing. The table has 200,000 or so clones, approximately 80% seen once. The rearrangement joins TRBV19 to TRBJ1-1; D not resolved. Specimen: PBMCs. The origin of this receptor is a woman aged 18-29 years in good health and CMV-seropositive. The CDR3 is CASSIIGMRMNTEAFF. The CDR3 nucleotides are TGTGCCAGTAGTATAATAGGCATGAGGATGAACACTGAAGCTTTCTTT.